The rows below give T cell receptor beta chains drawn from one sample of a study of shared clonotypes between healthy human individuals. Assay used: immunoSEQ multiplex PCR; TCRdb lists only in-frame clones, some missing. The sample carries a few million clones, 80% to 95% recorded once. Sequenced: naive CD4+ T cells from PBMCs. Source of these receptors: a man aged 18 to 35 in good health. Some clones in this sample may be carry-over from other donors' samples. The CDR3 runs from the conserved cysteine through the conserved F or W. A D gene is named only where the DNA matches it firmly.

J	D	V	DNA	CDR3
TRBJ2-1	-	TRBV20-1	TGCAGTGGAAACTCCTACAATGAGCAGTTCTTC	CSGNSYNEQFF
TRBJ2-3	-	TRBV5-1	TGCGCCAGCAGCCGTGGTGGGGTAAGCTTTGCAGATACGCAGTATTTT	CASSRGGVSFADTQYF
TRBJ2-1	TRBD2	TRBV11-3	TGTGCCAGCAGCTTAGATTTAAGGGCTAGCGGGAGTAATGAGCAGTTCTTC	CASSLDLRASGSNEQFF
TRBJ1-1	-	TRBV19	TGTGCCAGTACCTCGAGTGGGAGGGACACTGAAGCTTTCTTT	CASTSSGRDTEAFF
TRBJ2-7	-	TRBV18	TGTGCCAGCTCACCACGCCCGGGGGCGGATAGCTCCTACGAGCAGTACTTC	CASSPRPGADSSYEQYF
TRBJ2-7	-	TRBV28	TGTGCCAGCAGACGGTCGGGAATAGAGTACTTC	CASRRSGIEYF
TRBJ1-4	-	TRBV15	TGTGCCACCAGCAGAGAGGGTCTTAATGAAAAACTGTTTTTT	CATSREGLNEKLFF
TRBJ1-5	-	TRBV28	TGTGCCAGCAGGCGGGGGGGGAGCAATCAGCCCCAGCATTTT	CASRRGGSNQPQHF
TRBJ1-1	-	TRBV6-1	TGTGCCAGTATCCGTCAAGGGGGGACTGAAGCTTTCTTT	CASIRQGGTEAFF
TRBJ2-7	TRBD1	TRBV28	TGTGCCAGCAGGGTGGACAGGGGAGAGTACGAGCAGTACTTC	CASRVDRGEYEQYF